The 25 T cell receptor beta chains in this list originate from one sample, sequenced in a study of cytomegalovirus exposure and HLA in healthy donors. Primers: 60 Vbeta forward and 13 Jbeta reverse. TCRdb's table, derived via immunoSEQ multiplex PCR, lists solely in-frame clones and lacks some. The sample gives 210,000 or so clones, over 65% of which show up once; over 0.55% is in the top ten. Sample: PBMCs. Receptor source: a man younger than 35 in good health and CMV-seronegative.

This clone was recorded only once. The chain uses TRBV2 and TRBJ2-5; weak D call: TRBD2 (6 bases). Germline lookup yields CDR1 SNHLY and CDR2 FYNNEI. Trimming took 1 base from V and 9 from J, leaving 9 bases between them. The CDR3 runs 12 residues. CDR3 DNA: TGTGCCAGCAGTGAAGGGAGGAGGGCCCAGTACTTC. Its protein product is CASSEGRRAQYF.

V gene TRBV27 combines with J gene TRBJ1-6; 7 bases agree with TRBD1. After removal of 4 bases from V and 10 bases from J, the junction contained 16 bases not matched to a gene. The length of the CDR3 is 17 residues. Looked up from germline, CDR1 is MNHEY and CDR2 is SMNVEV (reference sequence). CDR3: CASSSSPGQPRRSPLHF. Here the CDR3 DNA reads TGTGCCAGCAGTTCTTCCCCGGGACAGCCCAGGCGGTCACCCCTCCACTTT.

The rearrangement joins TRBV7-9 to TRBJ1-1; D not resolved. Germline V gene sequence: CDR1 SEHNR, CDR2 FQNEAQ (reference sequence). The CDR3 is made up of 13 amino acids. Trimming left V 3 bases short and J 4 bases short, with 9 bases between. Here the CDR3 reads CASSLKGSTEAFF. The DNA of the CDR3 is TGTGCCAGCAGCTTGAAAGGGAGCACTGAAGCTTTCTTT.

V gene TRBV7-8 combines with J gene TRBJ2-1, with TRBD1 matching over 8 bases. Germline V gene lookup returns CDR1 SGHVS and CDR2 FQNEAQ. The J segment lost 7 bases and the V segment lost 5 bases, leaving 10 bases of the junction unmatched. The CDR3 consists of 15 residues. The CDR3 loop reads CASSVGTGGWNEQFF. In DNA, the CDR3 is TGTGCCAGCAGCGTGGGGACAGGTGGATGGAATGAGCAGTTCTTC.

CDR3 amino acids: CASSEGLAGASETQYF. The CDR3 coding sequence is TGCGCCAGCAGTGAAGGACTAGCGGGAGCTTCAGAGACCCAGTACTTC. The chain uses TRBV10-2 and TRBJ2-5; 13 nucleotides line up with TRBD2. Germline trimming cut 3 bases from V and 4 bases from J; bases unmatched to any gene: 5. The germline V gene encodes CDR1 WSHSY and CDR2 SAAADI. The CDR3 consists of 16 residues.

The V call is TRBV10-3, the J call TRBJ1-6; D is perhaps TRBD1 (6 bases). The CDR3 has 16 amino acids. V was pared by 2 bases and J by 7 bases, with 15 bases between. CDR1 is ENHRY, CDR2 SYGVKD, per germline. Here the CDR3 reads CAISEPLGGQNSPLHF. CDR3 nucleotides: TGTGCCATCAGTGAGCCGCTCGGGGGGCAGAATTCACCCCTCCACTTT.

This clone appeared a few times. The genes are TRBV19 and TRBJ2-7; the D gene is possibly TRBD2 (5 bases). V was shortened by 3 bases and J by 3 bases, with 12 bases between the two germline ends. Per germline, CDR1 LNHDA and CDR2 SQIVND (reference sequence). The CDR3 is made up of 14 amino acids. The CDR3 nucleotides are TGTGCCAGTAGTATTCGGGGAAGTCACTACGAGCAGTACTTC. Translated: CASSIRGSHYEQYF.

This clone has a single count. CDR3 nucleotide sequence: TGTGCCAGCTCCCCTCAACAGGCTAGCTCCTACGAGCAGTACTTC. Amino acids: CASSPQQASSYEQYF. This chain links TRBV18 with TRBJ2-7; tentative D call: TRBD1 (5 bases). Germline lookup yields CDR1 KGHSH and CDR2 LQKENI. The CDR3 runs to 15 residues. V dropped 6 bases and J dropped 0 bases, with 15 bases sitting between them.

This chain connects TRBV5-6 to TRBJ1-2; the D gene is possibly TRBD1 (6 bases). Germline CDR1 and CDR2: SGHDT and YYEEEE. The CDR3 has 13 residues. The V gene lost 4 bases and the J gene lost 7 bases, with 14 bases spanning the gap. The CDR3 DNA follows: TGTGCCAGCAGCCCCCGACAGGCAAGTGGCTACACCTTC. Its translation is CASSPRQASGYTF.

This clone has just a few counts. The rearrangement joins TRBV29-1 to TRBJ2-1; 10 bases match TRBD2. Trimming removed 7 bases from V and 1 base from J; junction bases left unmatched: 4. Per germline, CDR1 SQVTM and CDR2 ANQGSEA. The CDR3 runs to 14 residues. CDR3 residues: CSGRAGGSYNEQFF. The CDR3 DNA reads as TGCAGCGGGCGAGCGGGAGGGTCCTACAATGAGCAGTTCTTC.

V is TRBV18 and J is TRBJ1-1; no clear D gene. V was pared by 10 bases and J by 2 bases, with 14 bases between. The CDR3 totals 13 residues. From germline, CDR1 is KGHSH and CDR2 LQKENI. Here the CDR3 DNA reads TGTGCCACCCAAGGAGGCGCTAACACTGAAGCTTTCTTT. Amino acids: CATQGGANTEAFF.

The V gene is TRBV2, the J gene TRBJ1-1; D gene ambiguous. CDR3 length: 14 residues. V was pared by 7 bases and J by 1 base, with 13 bases between. Germline V gene sequence: CDR1 SNHLY, CDR2 FYNNEI. CDR3 in DNA: TGTGCCAGCACCCTGCGGACTGCGAACACTGAAGCTTTCTTT. This encodes CASTLRTANTEAFF.

The chain is built from TRBV6-5 and TRBJ1-2; 10 bases agree with TRBD1. CDR3 size: 13 residues. Per germline, CDR1 MNHEY and CDR2 SVGAGI. V lost 7 bases to trimming and J lost 8 bases; unmatched junction nucleotides: 7. CDR3 nucleotide sequence: TGTGCCAGCACCTACGACAGGGGGCGAGGCTACACCTTC. Its protein is CASTYDRGRGYTF.

The chain is built from TRBV29-1 and TRBJ2-4; possible D gene TRBD2, 6 bases. V lost 5 bases and J 6 bases, leaving 11 bases between the germline ends. Germline V gives CDR1 SQVTM, CDR2 ANQGSEA. The CDR3 loop spans 12 amino acids. The CDR3 region is CSVSGSGNIQYF. CDR3 sequence (DNA): TGCAGCGTTTCCGGGAGTGGAAACATTCAGTACTTC. Supplemented by reference TRBV29-1 and TRBJ2-4, the full variable domain reads SAVISQKPSRDICQRGTSLTIQCQVDSQVTMMFWYRQQPGQSLTLIATANQGSEATYESGFVIDKFPISRPNLTFSTLTVSNMSPEDSSIYLCSVSGSGNIQYFGAGTRLSVL.

The chain recombines TRBV27 with TRBJ2-3, with a possible D match to TRBD1 (5 bases). Germline V lookup: CDR1 MNHEY, CDR2 SMNVEV (reference sequence). This CDR3 is built from 13 residues. The CDR3 bases are TGTGGGACCGGGCAGGGCGGCACAGATACGCAGTATTTT. Translation gives CGTGQGGTDTQYF.

This sequence joins TRBV19 and TRBJ2-5, with 14 nucleotides matching TRBD2. Germline lookup yields CDR1 LNHDA and CDR2 SQIVND (reference sequence). The CDR3 runs 19 residues. V shed 1 base, J shed 5 bases, and the junction held 12 bases outside the gene matches. CDR3 loop: CASSIVPGTSGSWRETQYF. CDR3 nucleotide sequence: TGTGCCAGTAGTATAGTCCCCGGGACTAGCGGGAGTTGGAGGGAGACCCAGTACTTC.

V gene TRBV10-1 combines with J gene TRBJ2-1; D remains ambiguous. The germline V gene encodes CDR1 WNHNN and CDR2 SYGVQD (reference sequence). Trimming cost V 6 bases and J 3 bases, with 12 bases left between them. The length of the CDR3 is 14 residues. The chain's CDR3 is CASSANNLYNEQFF. CDR3 in DNA: TGCGCCAGCAGCGCCAACAACCTCTACAATGAGCAGTTCTTC.

This clone was detected only a few times. This chain connects TRBV19 to TRBJ2-5, with 15 bases fitting TRBD2. The length of the CDR3 is 17 residues. Unmatched junction bases numbered 10, after V lost 5 bases and J lost 6 bases. Germline V gene data show CDR1 as LNHDA and CDR2 as SQIVND (reference sequence). The CDR3 protein is CASSAPLGTSGRKTQYF. The CDR3 DNA follows: TGTGCCAGTAGTGCCCCTTTGGGGACTAGCGGGAGGAAGACCCAGTACTTC.

The chain combines TRBV18 with TRBJ2-3; 8 bases map to TRBD1. The V gene end was trimmed by 2 bases and the J gene end by 6 bases; junction bases not matched to a gene: 13. Germline V lookup: CDR1 KGHSH, CDR2 LQKENI. The CDR3 totals 17 residues. The CDR3 DNA follows: TGTGCCAGCTCACCAAATCCCCCAGGGGGCCTTTCGGATACGCAGTATTTT. It translates to CASSPNPPGGLSDTQYF.

This clone was found once. The chain combines TRBV5-6 with TRBJ2-1; TRBD2 aligns across 9 bases. CDR3 length: 18 amino acids. After removal of 4 bases from V and 3 bases from J, the junction contained 14 bases not matched to a gene. CDR1 SGHDT and CDR2 YYEEEE come from the germline V gene. DNA of the CDR3: TGTGCCAGCAGCAGTATCCTAGTGACTAGCGGACACTACAATGAGCAGTTCTTC. Protein sequence: CASSSILVTSGHYNEQFF.

The chain couples TRBV14 to TRBJ1-1; D is perhaps TRBD1 (5 bases). Germline V gene sequence: CDR1 SGHDN, CDR2 FVKESK. V gave up 4 bases and J gave up 11 bases, with 32 bases separating them. This CDR3 spans 18 amino acids. For the CDR3, the DNA is TGTGCCAGCAGCCCAAAGGGGTTCTCGGTATACGGTAAATTTGGGGCTTTCTTT. Its protein product is CASSPKGFSVYGKFGAFF.

This chain links TRBV27 with TRBJ2-5; the D gene is possibly TRBD2 (6 bases). Trimming pared 5 bases from V and 4 bases from J, leaving 11 bases between. This CDR3 spans 13 amino acids. Germline V gene sequence: CDR1 MNHEY, CDR2 SMNVEV (reference sequence). CDR3 DNA: TGTGCCAGCAGTAGCCTCGGGGGAGAGACCCAGTACTTC. Encoded protein: CASSSLGGETQYF.

The chain has TRBV10-3 and TRBJ2-7; D is perhaps TRBD2 (5 bases). The germline V and J ends were trimmed by 4 bases and 2 bases, with 9 bases remaining between them. Germline V gives CDR1 ENHRY, CDR2 SYGVKD. This CDR3 has 13 amino acids. The DNA for the CDR3 is TGTGCCATCAGTGTCCCGGGAACCTACGAGCAGTACTTC. The encoded protein is CAISVPGTYEQYF.

V gene TRBV29-1 combines with J gene TRBJ1-2; 7 bases are shared with TRBD1. Trimming cost V 0 bases and J 4 bases; bases outside gene matches: 14. Germline CDR1 and CDR2: SQVTM and ANQGSEA. CDR3 size: 17 residues. The CDR3 nucleotides read TGCAGCGTTGAAGATTCAGAGACAGGGAGCCTTGGCTATGGCTACACCTTC. Translated: CSVEDSETGSLGYGYTF.

The chain carries TRBV2 and TRBJ1-2; 8 bases agree with TRBD1. The CDR3 sequence is 13 residues long. Germline assignment: CDR1 SNHLY and CDR2 FYNNEI. Trimming cost V 3 bases and J 7 bases; bases outside gene matches: 4. CDR3 sequence reads: CASSDRGHSGYTF. The CDR3 nucleotides are TGTGCCAGCAGTGACAGGGGGCATTCTGGCTACACCTTC.